This TCR beta chain comes out of a study of metastatic and nonmetastatic thyroid tumors. In the study overall: It was across blood and tumor or nodule tissue from malignant and benign thyroid patients that repertoires were compared. Study conclusions and caveats: Malignant thyroid tumors reportedly exceeded benign nodules significantly in TCR beta diversity, with the difference appearing in blood and tumor.

This clone was seen only a few times. Its antigen is not known. Each patient came to thyroid surgery without any prior treatment (of any kind). In the authors' workflow: In papillary thyroid cancer, a distant-metastasis classifier was built using CDR3 differences across clinicopathological groups. TCRdb reassembled clones from the PCR reads with MiXCR. The V and J calls, along with clone size, are taken from TCRdb and not from the paper's own processing. The top ten clones hold approximately 10% of a sample with some 41,000 clones, under 4% of them seen once. The sequence derives from a female donor with papillary thyroid cancer or a benign thyroid nodule (not recorded which). Some clones in this sample may be carry-over from other donors' samples. The sample comprised blood.

The CDR3 DNA sequence: TGTGCCAGCAGTTACGGGACAGGGTTTGACTCACCCCTCCACTTT. The encoded protein is CASSYGTGFDSPLHF. The chain joins TRBV6-6 to TRBJ1-6; 9 bases are shared with TRBD1. The V and J ends lost 2 bases and 10 bases, in that order; junction bases with no gene match: 6. The CDR3 has 15 amino acids. Germline V gene data show CDR1 as MNHNY and CDR2 as SVGAGI (reference sequence).